This T cell receptor beta chain was identified during a study of cytomegalovirus exposure and HLA in healthy donors. Points from the study as a whole: Later work found most CMV-associated TCR beta chains apparently HLA-restricted.

Looked up from germline, CDR1 is SGHVS and CDR2 is FNYEAQ. The CDR3 is 16 amino acids. Comments on this clone: What it binds is not known.

The PCR made use of 60 Vbeta and 13 Jbeta primers. Profiling relied on immunoSEQ multiplex PCR, and the TCRdb table lists in-frame clones only, not all of them. The sample contains 170,000 or so clones, roughly 78% of which appear only once. Sequencing was carried out using PBMCs. The rearrangement uses TRBV7-6 and TRBJ2-5; the match to TRBD2 covers 9 bases. The DNA end is a closer match to TRBJ2-7, so the J assignment may be wrong. This clonotype was obtained from a woman aged 50 to 60 in good health and CMV-seropositive. CDR3 nucleotide sequence: TGTGCCAGCAGCTTACGGTCTAGCGGGATCTCCTACGAGCAGTACTTC. It specifies CASSLRSSGISYEQYF.